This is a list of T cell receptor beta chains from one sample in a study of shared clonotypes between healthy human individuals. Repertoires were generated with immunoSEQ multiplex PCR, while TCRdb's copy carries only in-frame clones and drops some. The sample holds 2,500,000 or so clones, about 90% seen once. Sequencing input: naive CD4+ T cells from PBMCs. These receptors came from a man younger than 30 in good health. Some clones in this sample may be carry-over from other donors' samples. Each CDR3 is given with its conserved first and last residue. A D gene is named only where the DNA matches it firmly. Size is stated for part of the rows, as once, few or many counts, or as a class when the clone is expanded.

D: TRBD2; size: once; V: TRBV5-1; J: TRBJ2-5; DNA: TGCGCCAGCAGCTTGGCGGGACTAGCGTCCCAAGAGACCCAGTACTTC; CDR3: CASSLAGLASQETQYF
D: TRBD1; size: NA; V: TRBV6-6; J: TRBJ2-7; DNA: TGTGCCAGCAGCACCGACAGGGTCTACGAGCAGTACTTC; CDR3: CASSTDRVYEQYF
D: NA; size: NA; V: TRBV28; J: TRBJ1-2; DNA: TGTGCCAGCAGTTCCGGGACCCGGTCTAGCTATGGCTACACCTTC; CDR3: CASSSGTRSSYGYTF
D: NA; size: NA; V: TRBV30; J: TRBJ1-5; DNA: TGTGCCTGGAACGCCGAGGGTCATCAGCCCCAGCATTTT; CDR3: CAWNAEGHQPQHF
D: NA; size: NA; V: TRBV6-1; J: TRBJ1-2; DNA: TGTGCCAGCAGTGTTGGGGGCGACTATGGCTACACCTTC; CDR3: CASSVGGDYGYTF
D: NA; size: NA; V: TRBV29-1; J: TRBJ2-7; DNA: TGCAGCGTTGGTTATGGCACCTACGAGCAGTACTTC; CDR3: CSVGYGTYEQYF
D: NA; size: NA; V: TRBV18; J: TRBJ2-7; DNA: TGTGCCAGCTCACCCACAGCGGGTTCCCACGAGCAGTACTTC; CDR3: CASSPTAGSHEQYF
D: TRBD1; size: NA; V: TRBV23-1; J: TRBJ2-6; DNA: TGCGCCAGCAGCTTCGGACAGGCCCAGGGTACTGGGGCCAACGTCCTGACTTTC; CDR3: CASSFGQAQGTGANVLTF
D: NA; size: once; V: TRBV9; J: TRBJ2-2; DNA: TGTGCCAGCAGCGTAGTGAGTAATCCCGGGGAGCTGTTTTTT; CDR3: CASSVVSNPGELFF
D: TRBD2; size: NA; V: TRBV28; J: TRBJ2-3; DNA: TGTGCCAGCAGTCCCGGACTAGCGGGATACACAGATACGCAGTATTTT; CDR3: CASSPGLAGYTDTQYF
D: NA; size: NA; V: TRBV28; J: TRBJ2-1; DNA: TGTGCCAGCAGGTATAGCGGCGGTAATGAGCAGTTCTTC; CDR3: CASRYSGGNEQFF
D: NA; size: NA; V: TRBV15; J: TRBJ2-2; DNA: TGTGCCACCAGCAGAGGCAGGGACACCGGGGAGCTGTTTTTT; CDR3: CATSRGRDTGELFF
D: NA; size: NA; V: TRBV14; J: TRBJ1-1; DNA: TGTGCCAGCATGAACATGGGGGGTGAAGCTTTCTTT; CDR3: CASMNMGGEAFF
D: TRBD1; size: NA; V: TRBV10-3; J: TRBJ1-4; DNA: TGTGCCATCAGTTCCCGACAGGGTGGGGATGAAAAACTGTTTTTT; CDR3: CAISSRQGGDEKLFF
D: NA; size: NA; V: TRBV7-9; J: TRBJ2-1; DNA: TGTGCCAGCAGCTTAACCCCCTTTGGCGCCCGCGTCATCCACAATGAGCAGTTCTTC; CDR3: CASSLTPFGARVIHNEQFF
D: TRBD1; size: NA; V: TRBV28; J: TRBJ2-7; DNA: TGTGCCAGCAGTCCTCCGGGGACAGTAGCCTACGAGCAGTACTTC; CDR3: CASSPPGTVAYEQYF
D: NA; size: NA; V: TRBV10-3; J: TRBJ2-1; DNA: TGTGCCACCCTGGACACGAGCTCCTACAATGAGCAGTTCTTC; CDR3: CATLDTSSYNEQFF
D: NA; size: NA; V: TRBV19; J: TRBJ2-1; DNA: TGTGCCAGTAACGCCGGTGCCTACAATGAGCAGTTCTTC; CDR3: CASNAGAYNEQFF
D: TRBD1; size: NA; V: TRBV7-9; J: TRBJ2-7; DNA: TGTGCCAGCAGCTATGATACCGGGACAGGGGGTAGCGAGCAGTACTTC; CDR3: CASSYDTGTGGSEQYF
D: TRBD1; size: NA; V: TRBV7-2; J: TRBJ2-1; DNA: TGTGCCAGCAGCCTAGATGACAGGGTTCTCGAGCAGTTCTTC; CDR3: CASSLDDRVLEQFF
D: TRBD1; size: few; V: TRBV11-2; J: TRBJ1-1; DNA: TGTGCCAGCAGGACGCGGGACAGGGCCCCGAACACTGAAGCTTTCTTT; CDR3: CASRTRDRAPNTEAFF
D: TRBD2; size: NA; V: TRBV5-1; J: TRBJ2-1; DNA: TGCGCCAGCAGCGTAATTCTAGCGGGAGCGCCAAATGAGCAGTTCTTC; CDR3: CASSVILAGAPNEQFF
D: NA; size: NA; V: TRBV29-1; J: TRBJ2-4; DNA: TGCAGCGTTAGACGCGACGGGTCAATGGTCCGGGACATTCAGTACTTC; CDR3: CSVRRDGSMVRDIQYF
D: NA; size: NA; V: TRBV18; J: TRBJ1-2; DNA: TGTGCCAGCTCACCACTTGACGTATCGGGGCTAGGTGGCTACACCTTC; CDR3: CASSPLDVSGLGGYTF
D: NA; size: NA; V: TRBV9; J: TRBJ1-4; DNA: TGTGCCAGCGCATCGGGCGGGAGGGATGAAAAACTGTTTTTT; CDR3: CASASGGRDEKLFF
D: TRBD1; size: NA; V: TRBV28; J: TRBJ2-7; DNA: TGTGCCAGCAGCAAGGGACAGGGAAACGAGCAGTACTTC; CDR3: CASSKGQGNEQYF
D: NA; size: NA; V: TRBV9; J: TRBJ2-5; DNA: TGTGCCAGCAGCTCGGGGGACAGTCCTCAAGAGACCCAGTACTTC; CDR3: CASSSGDSPQETQYF
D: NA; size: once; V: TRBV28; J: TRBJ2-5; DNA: TGTGCCAGCAGTTTATTAGCCAGGCAAGAGACCCAGTACTTC; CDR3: CASSLLARQETQYF
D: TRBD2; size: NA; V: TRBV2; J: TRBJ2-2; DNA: TGTGCCAGCAGTGATATCGATCCAGGGACTAGGAACACCGGGGAGCTGTTTTTT; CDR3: CASSDIDPGTRNTGELFF
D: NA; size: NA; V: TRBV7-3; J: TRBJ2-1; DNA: TGTGCCAGCAGCTTAACGTATCCGGCGGTTGAGCAGTTCTTC; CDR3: CASSLTYPAVEQFF
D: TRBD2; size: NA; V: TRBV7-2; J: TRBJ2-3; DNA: TGTGCCAGCAGCCGTAGTCGGGCGGGAGGAACAGATACGCAGTATTTT; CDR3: CASSRSRAGGTDTQYF
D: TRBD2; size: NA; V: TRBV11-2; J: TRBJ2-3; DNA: TGTGCCAGCAGCTTAGGGACTAGCGGTAGCACAGATACGCAGTATTTT; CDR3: CASSLGTSGSTDTQYF
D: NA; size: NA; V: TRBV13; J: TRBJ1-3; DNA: TGTGCCAGCAGCCCTCAAGGGATCCGAGACACCATATATTTT; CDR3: CASSPQGIRDTIYF
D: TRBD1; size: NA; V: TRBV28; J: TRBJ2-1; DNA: TGTGCCAGCAGTAAAGGGGGGGACAGGGTCTACAATGAGCAGTTCTTC; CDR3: CASSKGGDRVYNEQFF
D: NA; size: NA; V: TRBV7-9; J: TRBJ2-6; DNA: TGTGCCAGCAGCTTTAAGGCCCTCTTCTCTGGGGCCAACGTCCTGACTTTC; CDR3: CASSFKALFSGANVLTF
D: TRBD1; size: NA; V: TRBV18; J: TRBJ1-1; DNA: TGTGCCAGCTCACCTGAGACAGGGGGCTCTGAAGCTTTCTTT; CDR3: CASSPETGGSEAFF
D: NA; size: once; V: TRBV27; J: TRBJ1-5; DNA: TGTGCCAGCAGTCCTGGGACCGCCGGTGGTCAGCCCCAGCATTTT; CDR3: CASSPGTAGGQPQHF
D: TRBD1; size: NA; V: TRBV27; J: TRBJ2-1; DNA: TGTGCCAGCAGTCGCAGGACAGGGGACAATGAGCAGTTCTTC; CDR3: CASSRRTGDNEQFF
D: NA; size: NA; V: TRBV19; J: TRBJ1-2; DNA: TGTGCCAGTAGTATCAAGGGGACTAACTATGGCTACACCTTC; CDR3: CASSIKGTNYGYTF
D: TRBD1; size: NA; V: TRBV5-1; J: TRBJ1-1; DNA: TGCGCCAGCAGCTTGGGAGGGACAGGGGGGAACACTGAAGCTTTCTTT; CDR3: CASSLGGTGGNTEAFF
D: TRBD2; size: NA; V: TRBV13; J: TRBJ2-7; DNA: TGTGCCAGCAGCTGGACTAGCGGGAGTATTTACGAGCAGTACTTC; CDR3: CASSWTSGSIYEQYF
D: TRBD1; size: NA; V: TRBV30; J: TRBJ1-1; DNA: TGTGCCTGGAGTGGAAGGACAGGGGGCACTGAAGCTTTCTTT; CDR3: CAWSGRTGGTEAFF
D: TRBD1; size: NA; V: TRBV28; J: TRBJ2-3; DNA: TGTGCCAGCAATCCGGACAGGGGGGCAGATACGCAGTATTTT; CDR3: CASNPDRGADTQYF
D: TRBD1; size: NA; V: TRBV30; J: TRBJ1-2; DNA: TGTGCCTGGAGTGTAATCCCCGGACAGGGTGATGGCTACACCTTC; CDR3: CAWSVIPGQGDGYTF
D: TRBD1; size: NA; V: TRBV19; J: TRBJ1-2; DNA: TGTGCCAGTATCGCCCACGGGGACAGGGTGAACTATGGCTACACCTTC; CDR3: CASIAHGDRVNYGYTF
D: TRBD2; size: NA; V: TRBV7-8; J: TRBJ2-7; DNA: TGTGCCAGCAGCGTCCGGGGGGGAGGGCTGGACTACGAGCAGTACTTC; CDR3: CASSVRGGGLDYEQYF
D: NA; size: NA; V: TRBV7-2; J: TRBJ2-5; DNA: TGTGCCAGCAGCTCGGGGCGGTGGGAAGAGACCCAGTACTTC; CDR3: CASSSGRWEETQYF
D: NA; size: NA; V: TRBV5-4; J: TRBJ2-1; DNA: TGTGCCAGCAGCTCTGCCGAGACTATGACTCATGAGCAGTTCTTC; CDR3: CASSSAETMTHEQFF
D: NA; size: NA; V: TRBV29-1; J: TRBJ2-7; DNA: TGCAGCGTCGCAGGGCGGGCGGCCTCCTACGAGCAGTACTTC; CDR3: CSVAGRAASYEQYF
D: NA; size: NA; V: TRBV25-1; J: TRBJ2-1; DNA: TGTGCCAGCAGTGCAAAGGCCTGGGGGATGGGGAATGAGCAGTTCTTC; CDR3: CASSAKAWGMGNEQFF